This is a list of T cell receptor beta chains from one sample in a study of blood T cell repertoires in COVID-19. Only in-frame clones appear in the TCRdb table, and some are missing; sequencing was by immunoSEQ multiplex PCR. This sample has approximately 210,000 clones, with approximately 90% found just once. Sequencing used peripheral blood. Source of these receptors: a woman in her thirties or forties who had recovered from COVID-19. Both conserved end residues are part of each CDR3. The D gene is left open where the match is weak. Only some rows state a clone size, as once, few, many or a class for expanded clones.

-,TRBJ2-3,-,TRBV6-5,TGTGCCAGCAGTTACTCGAGCGGCACAGATACGCAGTATTTT,CASSYSSGTDTQYF
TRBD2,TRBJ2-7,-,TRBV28,TGTGCCAGCAGTCCCCCGCCGGGAGGGCCCTACGAGCAGTACTTC,CASSPPPGGPYEQYF
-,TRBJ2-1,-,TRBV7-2,TGTGCCAGCAGCTTAGATCCATATGAGCAGTTCTTC,CASSLDPYEQFF
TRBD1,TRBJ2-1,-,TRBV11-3,TGTGCCAGCAGCCCGGGACAGGGGGCTGCGGTTGGGCAGTTCTTC,CASSPGQGAAVGQFF
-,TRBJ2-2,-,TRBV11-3,TGTGCCAGCAGCTTAGGTCCAAAGACTGGTAACACCGGGGAGCTGTTTTTT,CASSLGPKTGNTGELFF
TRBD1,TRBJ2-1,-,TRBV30,TGTGCCTGGAAGACAGGGGGCAGTGAGCAGTTCTTC,CAWKTGGSEQFF
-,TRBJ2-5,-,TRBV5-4,TGTGCCAGCAGCTTGACAGGACAGCTCAGGGAGACCCAGTACTTC,CASSLTGQLRETQYF
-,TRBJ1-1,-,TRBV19,TGTGCCAGTAGTATAAAACAGGGTGACACTGAAGCTTTCTTT,CASSIKQGDTEAFF
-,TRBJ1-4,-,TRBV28,TGTGCCAGCAGTTTCGGGGGGCGAAGCCCTACTAATGAAAAACTGTTTTTT,CASSFGGRSPTNEKLFF
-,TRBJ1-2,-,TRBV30,TGTGCCTGGGGGGGAGACGCGGGCGGCTACACCTTC,CAWGGDAGGYTF
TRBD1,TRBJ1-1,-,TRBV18,TGTGCCAGCTCAAGGGACAGCCGACTGTCGAACACTGAAGCTTTCTTT,CASSRDSRLSNTEAFF
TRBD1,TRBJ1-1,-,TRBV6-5,TGTGCCAGCAGCCGGGACAGGGCCACTGAAGCTTTCTTT,CASSRDRATEAFF
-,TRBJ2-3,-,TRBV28,TGTGCCAGCAGTTTACTCCAGGGGGGTATAGATACGCAGTATTTT,CASSLLQGGIDTQYF
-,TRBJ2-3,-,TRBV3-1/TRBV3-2,TGTGCCAGCAGCCAAGATATGTTCCGGGGGACAGATACGCAGTATTTT,CASSQDMFRGTDTQYF
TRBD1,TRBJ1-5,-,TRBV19,TGTGCCAGTGAAGACAGGGACATTAGCAATCAGCCCCAGCATTTT,CASEDRDISNQPQHF
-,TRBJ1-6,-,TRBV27,TGTGCCAGCAGTCTGGCCCCCAGGGTCAGCTCCTATAATTCACCCCTCCACTTT,CASSLAPRVSSYNSPLHF
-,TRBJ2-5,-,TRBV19,TGTGCCAGTAGTAGGGACGCGGGGGAGACCCAGTACTTC,CASSRDAGETQYF
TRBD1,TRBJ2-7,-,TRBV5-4,TGTGCCAGCAGCCCGCGACAGGGAACCTCTTACGAGCAGTACTTC,CASSPRQGTSYEQYF
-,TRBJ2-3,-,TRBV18,TGTGCCAGCTCACGCCAGGGCGGGGCAGATACGCAGTATTTT,CASSRQGGADTQYF
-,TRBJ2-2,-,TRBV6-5,TGTGCCAGCAGACGACCGACAGGTGACACCGGGGAGCTGTTTTTT,CASRRPTGDTGELFF
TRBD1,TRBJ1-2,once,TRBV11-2,TGTGCCAGCAGCTTAGACAGGGGGTTTTTTAACTATGGCTACACCTTC,CASSLDRGFFNYGYTF
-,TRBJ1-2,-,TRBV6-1,TGTGCCAGCAGTGAAGGCCTAACGACAGCCTCTAACTATGGCTACACCTTC,CASSEGLTTASNYGYTF
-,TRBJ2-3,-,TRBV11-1,TGTGCCAGCAGCCGAGAGGCAGGGGCCATCACAGATACGCAGTATTTT,CASSREAGAITDTQYF
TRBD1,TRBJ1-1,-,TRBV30,TGTGCCTGGAGTGTACAGGGGGAAGCTTTCTTT,CAWSVQGEAFF
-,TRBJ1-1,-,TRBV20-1,TGCAGTGCTAGCCGTCGTGAAGCTTTCTTT,CSASRREAFF
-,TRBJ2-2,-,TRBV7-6,TGTGCCAGCAGCCTAAACGGGGCCGGGGAGCTGTTTTTT,CASSLNGAGELFF
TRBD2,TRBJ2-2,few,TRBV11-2,TGTGCCAGCAGCTCCCTAGCGGGAGTGGGGACCGGGGAGCTGTTTTTT,CASSSLAGVGTGELFF
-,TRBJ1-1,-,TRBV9,TGTGCCAGCAGCCCAAGACCGGGACAGAACACTGAAGCTTTCTTT,CASSPRPGQNTEAFF
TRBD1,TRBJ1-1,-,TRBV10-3,TGTGCCAGCTCCGACAGGGGAGGAAACACTGAAGCTTTCTTT,CASSDRGGNTEAFF
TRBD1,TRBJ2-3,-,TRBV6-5,TGTGCCAGCAGTTACTCGGGACAGGGGCTCCCAGATACGCAGTATTTT,CASSYSGQGLPDTQYF
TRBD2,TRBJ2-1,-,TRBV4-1,TGCGCCAGCAGCCGAACCGGGACTACAATCGGCAATGAGCAGTTCTTC,CASSRTGTTIGNEQFF
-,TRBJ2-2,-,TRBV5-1,TGCGCCAGCAGCTCCGGTTTTGTGGCCGGGGAGCTGTTTTTT,CASSSGFVAGELFF
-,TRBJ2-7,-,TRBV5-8,TGTGCCAGCAGCTTGAGTAGCGGAGCCTCCTACGAGCAGTACTTC,CASSLSSGASYEQYF
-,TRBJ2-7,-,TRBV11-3,TGTGCCAGCAGCTTAGGCCTGGGCGGGTCTGGGGAGCAGTACTTC,CASSLGLGGSGEQYF
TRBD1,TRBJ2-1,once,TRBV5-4,TGTGCCAGCAGAACTGACAGGGCGTACAATGAGCAGTTCTTC,CASRTDRAYNEQFF
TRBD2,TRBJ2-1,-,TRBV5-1,TGCGCCAGCAGCTTGGCCCGACTAGCGGGGTATGAGCAGTTCTTC,CASSLARLAGYEQFF
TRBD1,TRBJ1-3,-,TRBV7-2,TGTGCCAGCAGCTATGGACAGGGAGTAGTCGGAAACACCATATATTTT,CASSYGQGVVGNTIYF
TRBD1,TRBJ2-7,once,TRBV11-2,TGTGCCAGCAGCTGGGGCAGGGGGCGCGGCGAGCAGTACTTC,CASSWGRGRGEQYF
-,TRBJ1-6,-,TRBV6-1,TGTGCCAGCAGTGAAGCCGAAGGGAGGAATTCACCCCTCCACTTT,CASSEAEGRNSPLHF
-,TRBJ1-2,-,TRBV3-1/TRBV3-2,TGTGCCAGCAGCCAAGGGGTAGCAGGGGACTATGGCTACACCTTC,CASSQGVAGDYGYTF